This is a list of T cell receptor beta chains from one sample in a study of cytomegalovirus exposure and HLA in healthy donors. Clones were sequenced by immunoSEQ multiplex PCR, and TCRdb holds only the in-frame ones, with some missing. Of hundreds of thousands of clones listed, just over 70% are singletons. The sample comprised PBMCs. The receptor source for this set is a female donor in good health and CMV-seronegative. Both conserved end residues are part of each CDR3. The D gene is left open where the match is weak. Expanded clones are given a class, and other clones once, few, many or no size at all.

>NA|TRBJ2-7|TRBV27|few
TGTGCCAGCAGTCTTACGGGTGTCGAGCAGTACTTC
CASSLTGVEQYF
>NA|TRBJ1-1|TRBV5-1|NA
TGCGCCAGCAGCTTGTTAGGGGGTTCGAACACTGAAGCTTTCTTT
CASSLLGGSNTEAFF
>NA|TRBJ2-3|TRBV7-9|NA
TGTTCCAGCAGCCCCAGACGGGGCACAGATACGCAGTATTTT
CSSSPRRGTDTQYF
>TRBD2|TRBJ2-1|TRBV28|NA
TGTGCCAGCAGTTTACTGGGCGGGAGGGACAATGAGCAGTTCTTC
CASSLLGGRDNEQFF
>NA|TRBJ2-7|TRBV5-4|NA
TGTGCCAGCAGCTTGCTCAGCGCTACCTACGAGCAGTACTTC
CASSLLSATYEQYF
>NA|TRBJ2-3|TRBV19|NA
TGTGCCAGTAGTATATTCGGTACTCCAGATACGCAGTATTTT
CASSIFGTPDTQYF
>NA|TRBJ1-1|TRBV30|NA
TGTGCCTGGAGGGGAAGGGGGAAGGCTGAAGCTTTCTTT
CAWRGRGKAEAFF
>NA|TRBJ2-7|TRBV5-6|NA
TGTGCCAGCAGCTTGAGTTGGGGCCAATACGAGCAGTACTTC
CASSLSWGQYEQYF
>TRBD2|TRBJ2-2|TRBV7-2|NA
TGTGCCAGCAGCGAACCGAGGACTAGCGGGACCGGGGAGCTGTTTTTT
CASSEPRTSGTGELFF
>NA|TRBJ1-1|TRBV7-3|NA
TGTGCCAGCAGCTTTGTCCGAGACACTGAAGCTTTCTTT
CASSFVRDTEAFF
>NA|TRBJ2-7|TRBV6-1|NA
TGTGCCAGCAGTGAAGTGGCAGGGGCCTCCTACGAGCAGTACTTC
CASSEVAGASYEQYF
>NA|TRBJ2-1|TRBV7-9|NA
TGTGCCAGCAGCTTCATAGTCAACAATGAGCAGTTCTTC
CASSFIVNNEQFF
>NA|TRBJ1-5|TRBV2|NA
TGTGCCAGCAGTGAAACGGGCAATCAGCCCCAGCATTTT
CASSETGNQPQHF
>TRBD1|TRBJ2-6|TRBV11-3|once
TGTGCCAGCAGCTTAACACGGGGACAGGGATCTGGGGCCAACGTCCTGACTTTC
CASSLTRGQGSGANVLTF
>TRBD1|TRBJ2-6|TRBV30|NA
TGTGCCTGGAATTTTAGGACAGGGAATTCTGGGGCCAACGTCCTGACTTTC
CAWNFRTGNSGANVLTF
>NA|TRBJ1-3|TRBV28|NA
TGTGCCAGCAGTCAGTTCACTGGAAACACCATATATTTT
CASSQFTGNTIYF
>NA|TRBJ1-1|TRBV16|NA
TGTGCCAGCAGCCAATCTGGAGGGGTGAACACTGAAGCTTTCTTT
CASSQSGGVNTEAFF
>TRBD2|TRBJ2-1|TRBV7-9|NA
TGTGCCAGCAGCAACGACGGGACTAGCGCCTTGGGTGAGCAGTTCTTC
CASSNDGTSALGEQFF
>NA|TRBJ2-2|TRBV7-6|few
TGTGCCAGCAGCCCAACACTAGATTTATCCACCGGGGAGCTGTTTTTT
CASSPTLDLSTGELFF
>TRBD1|TRBJ2-7|TRBV7-2|NA
TGTGCCAGCAGCCCCCGGACAGGGTCCACCTACGAGCAGTACTTC
CASSPRTGSTYEQYF
>TRBD2|TRBJ2-3|TRBV29-1|NA
TGCAGCGTTAGCGGGAGGAGCACAGATACGCAGTATTTT
CSVSGRSTDTQYF
>NA|TRBJ2-3|TRBV5-5|NA
TGTGCCAGCAGCGATTCGGACAGCCTATTAGGAACGCAGTATTTT
CASSDSDSLLGTQYF